This T cell receptor beta chain was found in a study of shared clonotypes between healthy human individuals. Regarding the study as a whole: Sharing across a few donors was seen in 5% to 5.5% of naive CD4 clonotypes.

The repertoire was sequenced with immunoSEQ multiplex PCR; TCRdb's copy has only in-frame clones and lacks some. The sample yields 2.3 million or so clones, 85% to 95% seen once. As regards this clone: The antigen remains unidentified. The same CDR3 arises from other DNA sequences in this sample as well.

CDR1 and CDR2 from the germline V gene are MDHEN and SYDVKM. Trimming pared 3 bases from V and 5 bases from J, leaving 8 bases between. The CDR3 length is 13 residues. This receptor was identified in a man between 18 and 29 years old in good health. Some clones in this sample may be carry-over from other donors' samples. The sequencing sample was made of naive CD4+ T cells from PBMCs. The subset here: CD45RA+ positively selected. The chain carries TRBV28 and TRBJ1-5; a possible D gene is TRBD1 (5 bases). The CDR3 DNA reads TGTGCCAGCAGTTTCGGAGGGGATCAGCCCCAGCATTTT. Translating it yields CASSFGGDQPQHF. Complete variable domain (other parts from reference TRBV28 and TRBJ1-5): DVKVTQSSRYLVKRTGEKVFLECVQDMDHENMFWYRQDPGLGLRLIYFSYDVKMKEKGDIPEGYSVSREKKERFSLILESASTNQTSMYLCASSFGGDQPQHFGDGTRLSIL.